This section outlines one TCR beta chain sequence together with its context. What it binds is not known. 5'RACE template switching with UMIs generated TCR beta cDNA. TCRdb reanalyzed the 5' RACE reads and collapses them to one entry per CDR3 protein, without DNA. The sample's table shows about 30,000 distinct CDR3 sequences. The entry originates in a study of T cells expressing NK-cell markers. Looking at the study overall: From sorted CD3+CD56+NKG2C+, CD3+CD56+NKG2C- and CD3+CD56-NKG2C+ T cells came the TCR beta repertoires. Seven of eight sequenced donors tested HCMV-seropositive; one tested seronegative.

There are 16 residues in the CDR3. CDR1 and CDR2 from the germline V gene are MNHEY and SMNVEV (reference sequence). General study results and limits: Whether expanded NKG2C+ T cell clones were HCMV-specific remained unclear.

The sequencing input was blood T cells: a sorted CD56 or NKG2C T cell subset, CD4+ or CD8+ T cells, or bulk PBMC T cells (not recorded which). The J gene is TRBJ2-5, the V gene TRBV27; TCRdb calls TRBD1, which cannot be checked without DNA. This clonotype originated in a woman between 18 and 75 years old in good health. CDR3: CASSLSPGQYQETQYF.